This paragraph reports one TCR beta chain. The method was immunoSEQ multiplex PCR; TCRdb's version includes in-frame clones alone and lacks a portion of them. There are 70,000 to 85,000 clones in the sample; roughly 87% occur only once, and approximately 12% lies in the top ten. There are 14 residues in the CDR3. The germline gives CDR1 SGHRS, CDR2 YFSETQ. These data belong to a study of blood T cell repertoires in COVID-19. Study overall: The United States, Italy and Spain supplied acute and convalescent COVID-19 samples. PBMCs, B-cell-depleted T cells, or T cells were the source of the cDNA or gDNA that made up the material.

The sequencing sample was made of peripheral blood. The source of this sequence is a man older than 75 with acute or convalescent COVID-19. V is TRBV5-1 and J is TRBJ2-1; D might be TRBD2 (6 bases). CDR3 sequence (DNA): TGCTCCTCTCGGCGGGGCGAAACCTACAATGAGCAGTTCTTC. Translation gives CSSRRGETYNEQFF.